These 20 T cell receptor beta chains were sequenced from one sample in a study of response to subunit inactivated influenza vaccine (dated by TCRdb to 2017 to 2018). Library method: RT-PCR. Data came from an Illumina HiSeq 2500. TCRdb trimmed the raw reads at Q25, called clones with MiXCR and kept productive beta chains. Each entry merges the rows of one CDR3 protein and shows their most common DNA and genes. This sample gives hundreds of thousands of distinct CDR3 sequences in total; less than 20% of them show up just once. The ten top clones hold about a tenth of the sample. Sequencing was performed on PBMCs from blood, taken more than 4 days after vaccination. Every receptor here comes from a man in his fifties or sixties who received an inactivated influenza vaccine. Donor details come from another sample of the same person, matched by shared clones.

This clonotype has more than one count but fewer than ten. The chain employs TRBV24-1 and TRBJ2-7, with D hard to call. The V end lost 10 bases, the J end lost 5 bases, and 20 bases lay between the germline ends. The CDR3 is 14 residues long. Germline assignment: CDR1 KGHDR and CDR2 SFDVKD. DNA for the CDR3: TGTGCCACAGCTGGCTTGGAGCGACCCGACGAGCAGTACTTC. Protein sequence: CATAGLERPDEQYF.

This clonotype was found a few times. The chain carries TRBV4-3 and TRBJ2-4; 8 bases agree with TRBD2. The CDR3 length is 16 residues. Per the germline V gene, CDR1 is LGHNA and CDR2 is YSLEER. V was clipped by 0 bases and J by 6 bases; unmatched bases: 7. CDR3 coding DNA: TGCGCCAGCAGCCAAGATCATGGGCTAGCGGGAAACATTCAGTACTTC. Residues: CASSQDHGLAGNIQYF.

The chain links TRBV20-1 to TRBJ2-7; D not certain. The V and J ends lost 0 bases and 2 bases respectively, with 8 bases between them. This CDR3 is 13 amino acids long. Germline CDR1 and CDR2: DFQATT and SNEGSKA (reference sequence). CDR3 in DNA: TGCAGTGCTAGAGAACCCGAGACCTACGAGCAGTACTTC. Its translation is CSAREPETYEQYF.

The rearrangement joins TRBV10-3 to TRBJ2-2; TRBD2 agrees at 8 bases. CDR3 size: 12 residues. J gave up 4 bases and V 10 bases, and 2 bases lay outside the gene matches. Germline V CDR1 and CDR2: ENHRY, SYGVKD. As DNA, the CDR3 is TGTGCCACGGGGGGGATCACCGGGGAGCTGTTTTTT. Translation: CATGGITGELFF.

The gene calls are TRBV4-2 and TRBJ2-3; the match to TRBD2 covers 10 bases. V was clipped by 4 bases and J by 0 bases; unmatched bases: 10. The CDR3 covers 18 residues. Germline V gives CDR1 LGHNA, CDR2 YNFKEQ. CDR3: CASSPESSGGTSTDTQYF. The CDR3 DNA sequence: TGTGCCAGCAGCCCAGAGAGTAGCGGGGGGACTAGCACAGATACGCAGTATTTT.

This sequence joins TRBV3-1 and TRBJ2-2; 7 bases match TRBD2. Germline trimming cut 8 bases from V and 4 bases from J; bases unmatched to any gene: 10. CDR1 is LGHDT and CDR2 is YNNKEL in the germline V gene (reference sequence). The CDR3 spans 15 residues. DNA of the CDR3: TGTGCCAGCCTCGGGGGGTCACCGGGCACCGGGGAGCTGTTTTTT. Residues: CASLGGSPGTGELFF.

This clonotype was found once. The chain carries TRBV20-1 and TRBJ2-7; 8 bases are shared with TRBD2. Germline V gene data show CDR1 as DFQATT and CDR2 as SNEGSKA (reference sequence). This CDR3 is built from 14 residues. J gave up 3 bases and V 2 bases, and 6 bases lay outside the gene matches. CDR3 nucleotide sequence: TGCAGTGCTAGATCAAAAAGCGGGGGCTACGAGCAGTACTTC. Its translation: CSARSKSGGYEQYF.

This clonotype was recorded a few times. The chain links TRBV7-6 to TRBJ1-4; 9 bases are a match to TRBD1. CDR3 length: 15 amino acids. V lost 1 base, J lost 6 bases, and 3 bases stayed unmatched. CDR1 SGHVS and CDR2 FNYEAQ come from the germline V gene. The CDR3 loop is CASSLEGQGHEKLFF. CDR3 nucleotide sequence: TGTGCCAGCAGCTTAGAGGGACAGGGTCATGAAAAACTGTTTTTT.

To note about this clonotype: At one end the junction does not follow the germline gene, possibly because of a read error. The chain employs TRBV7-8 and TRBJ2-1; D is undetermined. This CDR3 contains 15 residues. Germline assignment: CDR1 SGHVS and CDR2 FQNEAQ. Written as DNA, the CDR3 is TGTGCCAGCAGCTTAGCGACGCTCTCCCACAATGAGCAGTTCTTC. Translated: CASSLATLSHNEQFF.

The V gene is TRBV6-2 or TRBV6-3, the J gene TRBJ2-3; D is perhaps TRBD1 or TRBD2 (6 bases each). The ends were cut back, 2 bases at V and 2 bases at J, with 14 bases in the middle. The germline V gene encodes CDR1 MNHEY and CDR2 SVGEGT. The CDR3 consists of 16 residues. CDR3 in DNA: TGTGCCAGCAGTTACCCCCCGGGGGCCTTCACAGATACGCAGTATTTT. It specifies CASSYPPGAFTDTQYF.

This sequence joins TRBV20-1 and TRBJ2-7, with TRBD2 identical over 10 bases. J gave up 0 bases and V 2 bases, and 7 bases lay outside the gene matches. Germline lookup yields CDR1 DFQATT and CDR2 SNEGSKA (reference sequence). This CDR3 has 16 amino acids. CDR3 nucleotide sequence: TGCAGTGCTAGAAGTGTGCTAGCGGGGGTCTCCTACGAGCAGTACTTC. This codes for CSARSVLAGVSYEQYF.

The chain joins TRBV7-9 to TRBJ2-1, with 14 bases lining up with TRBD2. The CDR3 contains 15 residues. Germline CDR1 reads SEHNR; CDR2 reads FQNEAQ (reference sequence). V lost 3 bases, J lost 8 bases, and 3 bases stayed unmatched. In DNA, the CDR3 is TGTGCCAGCAGCTTGACTAGCGGGGGGGCTCATGAGCAGTTCTTC. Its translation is CASSLTSGGAHEQFF. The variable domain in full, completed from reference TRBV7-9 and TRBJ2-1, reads DTGVSQNPRHKITKRGQNVTFRCDPISEHNRLYWYRQTLGQGPEFLTYFQNEAQLEKSRLLSDRFSAERPKGSFSTLEIQRTEQGDSAMYLCASSLTSGGAHEQFFGPGTRLTVL.

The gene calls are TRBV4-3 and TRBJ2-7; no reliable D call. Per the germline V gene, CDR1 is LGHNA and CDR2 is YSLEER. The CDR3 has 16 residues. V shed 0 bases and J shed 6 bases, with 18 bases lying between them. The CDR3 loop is CASSQESGRGRVEQYF. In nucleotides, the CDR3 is TGCGCCAGCAGCCAAGAGTCGGGCAGAGGTCGGGTCGAGCAGTACTTC.

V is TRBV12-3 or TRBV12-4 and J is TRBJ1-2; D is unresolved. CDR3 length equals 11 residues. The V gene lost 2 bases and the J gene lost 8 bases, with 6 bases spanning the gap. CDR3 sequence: CASSLSRGYTF. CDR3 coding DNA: TGTGCCAGCAGTTTATCACGGGGCTACACCTTC.

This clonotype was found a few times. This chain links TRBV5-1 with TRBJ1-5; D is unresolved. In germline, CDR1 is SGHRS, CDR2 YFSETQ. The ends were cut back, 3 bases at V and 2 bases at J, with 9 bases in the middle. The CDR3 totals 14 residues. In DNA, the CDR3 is TGCGCCAGCAGCTCGAAAGAGGGCAATCAGCCCCAGCATTTT. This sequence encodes CASSSKEGNQPQHF.

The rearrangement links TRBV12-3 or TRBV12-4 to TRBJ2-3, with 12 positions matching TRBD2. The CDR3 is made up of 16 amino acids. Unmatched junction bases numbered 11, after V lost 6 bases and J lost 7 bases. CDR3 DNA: TGTGCCAGCAGGGCTAGCGGGAGGGTCGGATCGAATACGCAGTATTTT. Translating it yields CASRASGRVGSNTQYF.

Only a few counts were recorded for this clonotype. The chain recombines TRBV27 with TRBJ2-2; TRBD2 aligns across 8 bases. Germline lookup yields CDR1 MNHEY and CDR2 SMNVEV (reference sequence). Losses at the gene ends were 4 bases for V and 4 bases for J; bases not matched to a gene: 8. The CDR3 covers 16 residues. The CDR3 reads CASSSTGTSLTGELFF. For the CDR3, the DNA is TGTGCCAGCAGTTCGACCGGGACTAGTCTCACCGGGGAGCTGTTTTTT.

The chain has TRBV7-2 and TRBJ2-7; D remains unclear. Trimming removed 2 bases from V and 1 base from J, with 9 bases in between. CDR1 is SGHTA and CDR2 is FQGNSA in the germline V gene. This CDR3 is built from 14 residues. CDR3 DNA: TGTGCCAGCAGCTTATTCCTAGAGTCCTACGAGCAGTACTTC. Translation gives CASSLFLESYEQYF. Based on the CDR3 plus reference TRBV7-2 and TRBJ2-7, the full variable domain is GAGVSQSPSNKVTEKGKDVELRCDPISGHTALYWYRQSLGQGLEFLIYFQGNSAPDKSGLPSDRFSAERTGGSVSTLTIQRTQQEDSAVYLCASSLFLESYEQYFGPGTRLTVT.

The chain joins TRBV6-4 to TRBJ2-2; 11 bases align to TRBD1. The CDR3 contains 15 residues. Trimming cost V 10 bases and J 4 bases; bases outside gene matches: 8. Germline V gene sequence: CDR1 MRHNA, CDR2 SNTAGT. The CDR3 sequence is CANSGQGASTGELFF. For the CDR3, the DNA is TGTGCCAACAGCGGACAGGGGGCGAGCACCGGGGAGCTGTTTTTT.

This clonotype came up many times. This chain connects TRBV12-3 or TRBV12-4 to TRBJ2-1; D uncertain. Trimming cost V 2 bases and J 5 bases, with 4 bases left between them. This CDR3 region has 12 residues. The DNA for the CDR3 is TGTGCCAGCAGTTTAACAGACAATGAGCAGTTCTTC. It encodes CASSLTDNEQFF.